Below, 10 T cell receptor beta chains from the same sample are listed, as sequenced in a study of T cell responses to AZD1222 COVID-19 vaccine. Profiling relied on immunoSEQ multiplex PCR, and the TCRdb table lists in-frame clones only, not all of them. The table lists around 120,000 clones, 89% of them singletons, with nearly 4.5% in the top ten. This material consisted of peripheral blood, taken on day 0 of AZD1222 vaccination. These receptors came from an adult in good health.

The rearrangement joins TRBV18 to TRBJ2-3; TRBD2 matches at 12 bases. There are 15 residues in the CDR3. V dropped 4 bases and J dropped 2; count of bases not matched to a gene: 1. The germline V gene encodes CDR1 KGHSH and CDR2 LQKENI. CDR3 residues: CASSRTSGITDTQYF. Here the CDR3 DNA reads TGTGCCAGCTCACGGACTAGCGGGATCACAGATACGCAGTATTTT.

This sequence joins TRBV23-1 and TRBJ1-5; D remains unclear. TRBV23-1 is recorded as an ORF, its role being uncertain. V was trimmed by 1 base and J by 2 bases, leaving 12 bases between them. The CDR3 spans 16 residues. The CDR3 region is CASSQCPLRGNQPQHF. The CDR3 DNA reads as TGCGCCAGCAGTCAATGCCCTCTTCGCGGCAATCAGCCCCAGCATTTT.

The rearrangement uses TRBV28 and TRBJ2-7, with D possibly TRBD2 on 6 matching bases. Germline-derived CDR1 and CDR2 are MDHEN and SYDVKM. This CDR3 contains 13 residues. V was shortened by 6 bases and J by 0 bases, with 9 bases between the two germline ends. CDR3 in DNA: TGTGCCAGCAGAGCCGGGGGCTCCTACGAGCAGTACTTC. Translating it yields CASRAGGSYEQYF. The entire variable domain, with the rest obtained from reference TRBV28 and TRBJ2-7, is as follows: DVKVTQSSRYLVKRTGEKVFLECVQDMDHENMFWYRQDPGLGLRLIYFSYDVKMKEKGDIPEGYSVSREKKERFSLILESASTNQTSMYLCASRAGGSYEQYFGPGTRLTVT.

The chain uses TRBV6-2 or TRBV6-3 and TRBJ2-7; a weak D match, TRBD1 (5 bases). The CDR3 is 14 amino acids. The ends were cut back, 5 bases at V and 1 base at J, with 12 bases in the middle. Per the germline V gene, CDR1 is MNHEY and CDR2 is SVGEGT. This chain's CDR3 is CASSHLGQSYEQYF. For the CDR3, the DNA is TGTGCCAGCAGTCACCTTGGACAATCCTACGAGCAGTACTTC.

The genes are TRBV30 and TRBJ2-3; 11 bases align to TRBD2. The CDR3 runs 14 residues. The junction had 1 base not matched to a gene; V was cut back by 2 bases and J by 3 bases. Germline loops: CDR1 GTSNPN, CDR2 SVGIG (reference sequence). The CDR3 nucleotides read TGTGCCTGGAGTCTAGCGGGGGGTACAGATACGCAGTATTTT. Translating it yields CAWSLAGGTDTQYF. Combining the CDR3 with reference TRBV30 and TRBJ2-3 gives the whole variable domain SQTIHQWPATLVQPVGSPLSLECTVEGTSNPNLYWYRQAAGRGLQLLFYSVGIGQISSEVPQNLSASRPQDRQFILSSKKLLLSDSGFYLCAWSLAGGTDTQYFGPGTRLTVL.

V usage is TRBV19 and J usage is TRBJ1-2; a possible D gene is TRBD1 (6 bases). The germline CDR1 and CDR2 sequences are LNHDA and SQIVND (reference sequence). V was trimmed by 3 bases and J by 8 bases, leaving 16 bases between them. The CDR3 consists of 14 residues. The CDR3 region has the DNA TGTGCCAGTAGTATGGGCAGCCAGGGGTTCGGCTACACCTTC. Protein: CASSMGSQGFGYTF.

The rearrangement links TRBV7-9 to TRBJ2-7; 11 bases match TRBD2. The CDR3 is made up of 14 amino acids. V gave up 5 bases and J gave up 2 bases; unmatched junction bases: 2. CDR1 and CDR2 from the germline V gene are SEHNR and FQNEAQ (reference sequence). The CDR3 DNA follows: TGTGCCAGCAGCCGTAGCGGGGGGGCCTACGAGCAGTACTTC. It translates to CASSRSGGAYEQYF. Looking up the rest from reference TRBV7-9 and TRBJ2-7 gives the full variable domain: DTGVSQNPRHKITKRGQNVTFRCDPISEHNRLYWYRQTLGQGPEFLTYFQNEAQLEKSRLLSDRFSAERPKGSFSTLEIQRTEQGDSAMYLCASSRSGGAYEQYFGPGTRLTVT.

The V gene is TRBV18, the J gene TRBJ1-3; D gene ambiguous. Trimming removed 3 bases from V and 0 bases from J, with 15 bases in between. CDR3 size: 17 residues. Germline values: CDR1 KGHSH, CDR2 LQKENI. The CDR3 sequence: CASSPASLRSSGNTIYF. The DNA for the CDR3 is TGTGCCAGCTCACCGGCCTCTTTAAGGAGCTCTGGAAACACCATATATTTT.

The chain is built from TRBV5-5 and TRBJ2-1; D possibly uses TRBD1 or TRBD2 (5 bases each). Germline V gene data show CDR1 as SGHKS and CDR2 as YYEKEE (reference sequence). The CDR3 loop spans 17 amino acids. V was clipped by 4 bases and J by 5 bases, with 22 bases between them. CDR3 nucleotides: TGTGCCAGCAGCCCTGCGTCCCCGGGACGGACCAACAATGAGCAGTTCTTC. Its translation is CASSPASPGRTNNEQFF.

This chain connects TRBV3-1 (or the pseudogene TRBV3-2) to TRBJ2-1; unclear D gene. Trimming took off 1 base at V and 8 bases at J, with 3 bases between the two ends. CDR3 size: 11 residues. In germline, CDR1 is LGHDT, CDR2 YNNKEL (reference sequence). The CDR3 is CASSQGYEQFF. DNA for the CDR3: TGTGCCAGCAGCCAAGGTTATGAGCAGTTCTTC.